The 15 T cell receptor beta chains given below trace back to one sample, sequenced in a study of regulatory T cells in long-lasting Graves disease. The time point: newly diagnosed GD, antithyroid drugs for less than 3 months. There was RNA extracted from PBMCs, and the TCR library was made from it. Building of the TCR beta libraries involved iRepertoire HTBI primers and Arm-PCR of CDR3 regions. TCRdb re-analysed the multiplex PCR reads in MiXCR, keeping a single row per CDR3 protein. The table records more than 450,000 distinct CDR3 sequences, around 12% of them present only once. This sample also appeared in a second study, on T cells in Graves' hyperthyroidism and ophthalmopathy.

Material: peripheral blood mononuclear cells (PBMCs), obtained at new diagnosis, from a patient treated with antithyroid drugs. All receptors derive from a woman in her twenties or thirties with Graves disease.

Many counts were recorded for this clonotype. CDR3 nucleotides: TGTGCCAGCTCACCACTTAAGGGCAATGAGCAGTTCTTC. Its translation: CASSPLKGNEQFF. V is TRBV18 and J is TRBJ2-1; D gene ambiguous. Trimming shortened V by 1 base and J by 6 bases, and 7 bases separated the two germline ends. The CDR3 covers 13 residues. Germline V gives CDR1 KGHSH, CDR2 LQKENI.

This clonotype has a count of ten or more. This chain uses TRBV6-2 or TRBV6-3 with TRBJ2-5, with 7 bases lining up with TRBD1. This CDR3 is 16 amino acids long. Germline V lookup: CDR1 MNHEY, CDR2 SVGEGT. V shed 5 bases and J 2 bases; nucleotides not matched to a gene: 11. This CDR3 is CASSGTRTGVQETQYF. For the CDR3, the DNA is TGTGCCAGCAGTGGTACTAGGACAGGAGTGCAAGAGACCCAGTACTTC.

This clonotype occurred many times. This chain joins TRBV10-3 and TRBJ1-1, with 10 bases identical to TRBD1. The CDR3 runs 16 residues. Germline V gene lookup returns CDR1 ENHRY and CDR2 SYGVKD. Trimming took 7 bases from V and 0 from J; bases not matched to a gene: 8. This CDR3 reads CAIKGGQGVMNTEAFF. The DNA of the CDR3 is TGTGCCATCAAGGGAGGACAGGGGGTAATGAACACTGAAGCTTTCTTT.

This clonotype was counted many times. This rearrangement joins TRBV6-5 to TRBJ1-5; TRBD1 matches at 7 bases. V dropped 0 bases and J dropped 6; count of bases not matched to a gene: 5. CDR3 length: 15 residues. Germline V lookup: CDR1 MNHEY, CDR2 SVGAGI. The CDR3 DNA is TGTGCCAGCAGTTACTCGAAGGGGGCGGCTCAGCCCCAGCATTTT. Translation: CASSYSKGAAQPQHF.

V and J are TRBV3-1 and TRBJ1-2; possible D gene TRBD1, 6 bases. The CDR3 has 14 residues. V was trimmed by 4 bases and J by 12 bases, leaving 21 bases between them. CDR1 is LGHDT and CDR2 is YNNKEL in the germline V gene (reference sequence). CDR3 protein: CASSLPGRGGGHTF. Here the CDR3 DNA reads TGTGCCAGCAGCCTCCCGGGACGAGGGGGGGGCCACACCTTC.

This clonotype was recorded many times. This chain uses TRBV3-1 with TRBJ1-6, with D possibly being TRBD1 (6 bases). V lost 6 bases, J lost 5 bases, and 20 bases lay in between. This CDR3 region has 17 residues. The germline CDR1 and CDR2 sequences are LGHDT and YNNKEL (reference sequence). The CDR3 here is CASSRRASRGNNSPLHF. The CDR3 coding sequence is TGTGCCAGCAGTCGTAGAGCCAGCAGGGGAAATAATTCACCCCTCCACTTT.

This clonotype has a count of ten or more. The chain recombines TRBV29-1 with TRBJ2-5; D is unresolved. Germline CDR1 SQVTM, CDR2 ANQGSEA. Trimming cost V 6 bases and J 2 bases, with 7 bases left between them. This CDR3 region has 11 residues. The CDR3 nucleotides are TGCAGCGTGTTAGAGCAAGAGACCCAGTACTTC. Its translation: CSVLEQETQYF.

This clonotype was counted between two and nine times. The J gene is TRBJ2-1, the V gene TRBV7-3; D might be TRBD2 (6 bases). CDR1 and CDR2 from the germline V gene are SGHTA and FQGTGA. V was trimmed by 5 bases and J by 6 bases, leaving 14 bases between them. The CDR3 is 14 amino acids. The CDR3 region is CASSPRYGSNEQFF. The CDR3 nucleotides read TGTGCCAGCAGCCCTCGTTACGGGAGCAATGAGCAGTTCTTC.

This clonotype has just a few counts. CDR3 DNA sequence: TGTGCCAGTAGTATGCGGGAATGGGACACTGAAGCTTTCTTT. Encoded protein: CASSMREWDTEAFF. This sequence joins TRBV19 and TRBJ1-1; D is uncertain. Germline CDR1 LNHDA, CDR2 SQIVND (reference sequence). The CDR3 is 14 residues long. Trimming took 3 bases from V and 3 from J, leaving 11 bases between them. Full variable domain (outside the CDR3, taken from reference TRBV19 and TRBJ1-1): DGGITQSPKYLFRKEGQNVTLSCEQNLNHDAMYWYRQDPGQGLRLIYYSQIVNDFQKGDIAEGYSVSREKKESFPLTVTSAQKNPTAFYLCASSMREWDTEAFFGQGTRLTVV.

This clonotype was observed a handful of times. V is TRBV12-3 or TRBV12-4 and J is TRBJ1-4, with 10 bases identical to TRBD1. The CDR3 spans 14 residues. The junction had 6 bases not matched to a gene; V was cut back by 3 bases and J by 11 bases. The CDR3 bases are TGTGCCAGCAGTTTGGACAGGGGGAGGATTAAACTGTTTTTT. Its translation is CASSLDRGRIKLFF.

This clonotype was recorded many times. V and J are TRBV20-1 and TRBJ2-1, with 7 bases identical to TRBD2. The CDR3 is made up of 17 amino acids. Per the germline V gene, CDR1 is DFQATT and CDR2 is SNEGSKA (reference sequence). J lost 4 bases, V lost 5 bases, and 17 bases had no gene match. The CDR3 bases are TGCAGTGCTCTCGAGGTCGGTAGTAGCGGGTTTTACAATGAGCAGTTCTTC. Its protein product is CSALEVGSSGFYNEQFF.

This clonotype was counted many times. The V and J genes are TRBV7-6 and TRBJ2-2; 10 nucleotides agree with TRBD2. The CDR3 consists of 16 residues. CDR1 is SGHVS, CDR2 FNYEAQ, per germline. Losses at the gene ends were 1 base for V and 6 bases for J; bases not matched to a gene: 5. CDR3 DNA: TGTGCCAGCAGCTTAGTAGGGCTAGCGGGAGCCGGGGAGCTGTTTTTT. The encoded protein is CASSLVGLAGAGELFF.

Many counts were recorded for this clonotype. The CDR3 coding sequence is TGCAGCGTTGGAGGGGGGGCACTAGCGGGAGGATTAGCTCGGAATGAGCAGTTCTTC. Encoded protein: CSVGGGALAGGLARNEQFF. The rearrangement links TRBV29-1 to TRBJ2-1; 12 bases fit TRBD2. Germline CDR1 and CDR2: SQVTM and ANQGSEA. The CDR3 contains 19 residues. V lost 4 bases to trimming and J lost 7 bases; unmatched junction nucleotides: 20.

On this clonotype itself: With a far larger clone one base away, a read error is the likely cause. The V and J genes are TRBV15 and TRBJ2-7; possible D gene TRBD1, 6 bases. The CDR3 totals 14 residues. CDR1 LNHNV and CDR2 YYDKDF come from the germline V gene (reference sequence). V lost 2 bases and J lost 0, with 8 bases in between. The CDR3 coding sequence is TGTGCCACCAGCAGACAGGGGAGCTCCTACGAGCAGTACTTC. The encoded protein is CATSRQGSSYEQYF.

The V gene is TRBV9, the J gene TRBJ2-3, with D possibly matching TRBD2 (6 bases). Trimming shortened V by 4 bases and J by 2 bases, and 11 bases separated the two germline ends. Germline V gene data show CDR1 as SGDLS and CDR2 as YYNGEE. The length of the CDR3 is 14 residues. Written as DNA, the CDR3 is TGTGCCAGCAGCATTAGCGGAGACACAGATACGCAGTATTTT. It yields the protein CASSISGDTDTQYF. Full variable domain (missing parts from reference TRBV9 and TRBJ2-3): DSGVTQTPKHLITATGQRVTLRCSPRSGDLSVYWYQQSLDQGLQFLIQYYNGEERAKGNILERFSAQQFPDLHSELNLSSLELGDSALYFCASSISGDTDTQYFGPGTRLTVL.